The rows below give T cell receptor beta chains drawn from one sample of a study of T cell changes during pregnancy in multiple sclerosis. The data were produced by immunoSEQ multiplex PCR, yet TCRdb's version contains in-frame clones alone and is incomplete. In the table there are 70,000 to 95,000 clones, 70% to 90% of which are singletons. Here the sequenced sample was peripheral blood, taken before pregnancy. The receptor set was obtained from a female donor with multiple sclerosis, enrolled in a pregnancy study. Both conserved end residues are part of each CDR3. The order of the fields is clone size, D gene, J gene, V gene, CDR3 DNA, CDR3 protein. A D gene is named only where the DNA matches it firmly. Where a row states a size, it is once, few, many or the class of an expanded clone; other rows omit it.

size: few; D: NA; J: TRBJ2-2; V: TRBV28; DNA: TGTGCCAGCAGTTTGGGGCAGAACACCGGGGAGCTGTTTTTT; CDR3: CASSLGQNTGELFF
size: few; D: NA; J: TRBJ1-6; V: TRBV27; DNA: TGTGCCAGCAGTCCCCCTGGTAGCTTCAATTCACCCCTCCACTTT; CDR3: CASSPPGSFNSPLHF
size: NA; D: TRBD1; J: TRBJ1-1; V: TRBV10-3; DNA: TGTGCCATCAGAGACAGGGACACTGAAGCTTTCTTT; CDR3: CAIRDRDTEAFF
size: NA; D: TRBD1; J: TRBJ2-1; V: TRBV27; DNA: TGTGCCAGCAGCCGGTGGGGACAGGGGAATGAGCAGTTCTTC; CDR3: CASSRWGQGNEQFF
size: NA; D: NA; J: TRBJ2-5; V: TRBV7-8; DNA: TGTGCCAGCAGCTTAAGTCGCGGGGTGGAGACCCAGTACTTC; CDR3: CASSLSRGVETQYF
size: many; D: TRBD2; J: TRBJ2-5; V: TRBV28; DNA: TGTGCCAGCAGTCCTCCTAGCGGGGGGGTAGAGACCCAGTACTTC; CDR3: CASSPPSGGVETQYF
size: NA; D: TRBD1; J: TRBJ2-5; V: TRBV30; DNA: TGTGCCTGGAGTGCAAGGGGGCGAGAGACCCAGTACTTC; CDR3: CAWSARGRETQYF
size: NA; D: TRBD2; J: TRBJ2-5; V: TRBV9; DNA: TGTGCCAGCAGCGTAGGGGGACTAGCGGGGGGGCAAGAGACCCAGTACTTC; CDR3: CASSVGGLAGGQETQYF
size: NA; D: NA; J: TRBJ2-1; V: TRBV5-4; DNA: TGTGCCAGCAGCTTGGAGGGCAGACTAAATTACAATGAGCAGTTCTTC; CDR3: CASSLEGRLNYNEQFF
size: once; D: TRBD2; J: TRBJ2-1; V: TRBV27; DNA: TGTGCCAGCAGTACCATGCAGCGGGGTACTGGGGAGCAGTTCTTC; CDR3: CASSTMQRGTGEQFF
size: NA; D: NA; J: TRBJ1-3; V: TRBV4-2; DNA: TGTGCCAGCAGCCCGCGCCTCAGGGGAACGGGAAACACCATATATTTT; CDR3: CASSPRLRGTGNTIYF
size: NA; D: NA; J: TRBJ1-3; V: TRBV28; DNA: TGTGCCAGCAGTTCCCTCATTGGGGGCCCTCCTGGAAACACCATATATTTT; CDR3: CASSSLIGGPPGNTIYF
size: NA; D: TRBD1; J: TRBJ1-3; V: TRBV4-1; DNA: TGCGCCAGCAGCCAAGGTGGCCGACAGGGGGCTCCCGGAAACACCATATATTTT; CDR3: CASSQGGRQGAPGNTIYF
size: NA; D: NA; J: TRBJ1-5; V: TRBV7-3; DNA: TGTGCCAGCAACACAGGGAGGGGGGGCAATCAGCCCCAGCATTTT; CDR3: CASNTGRGGNQPQHF
size: once; D: NA; J: TRBJ1-1; V: TRBV7-2; DNA: TGTGCCAGCAGCTTAGAGGGGATAATGAACACTGAAGCTTTCTTT; CDR3: CASSLEGIMNTEAFF
size: NA; D: NA; J: TRBJ2-7; V: TRBV10-3; DNA: TGTGCCATCAGTGAGGGCAGGGTGAAGCTGTACTTC; CDR3: CAISEGRVKLYF
size: NA; D: NA; J: TRBJ1-2; V: TRBV19; DNA: TGTGCCAGCGACAGCCTATACTATGGCTACACCTTC; CDR3: CASDSLYYGYTF
size: NA; D: NA; J: TRBJ2-5; V: TRBV5-6; DNA: TGTGCCAGCAGCTCCAGCGGGACACTCCAAGAGACCCAGTACTTC; CDR3: CASSSSGTLQETQYF
size: NA; D: NA; J: TRBJ2-1; V: TRBV10-3; DNA: TGTGCCATCAGTGAGAGCCATGAGCAGTTCTTC; CDR3: CAISESHEQFF
size: NA; D: TRBD1; J: TRBJ1-1; V: TRBV9; DNA: TGTGCCAGCAGCCGACAGGGGATGGAGAACACTGAAGCTTTCTTT; CDR3: CASSRQGMENTEAFF
size: NA; D: NA; J: TRBJ2-2; V: TRBV27; DNA: TGTGCCAGCAGCCCACTTCCTACCGGGGAGCTGTTTTTT; CDR3: CASSPLPTGELFF
size: NA; D: NA; J: TRBJ1-2; V: TRBV10-1; DNA: TGCGCCAGCAGCGGCTATGGCAGGCTCTATGGCTACACCTTC; CDR3: CASSGYGRLYGYTF
size: NA; D: NA; J: TRBJ2-1; V: TRBV5-8; DNA: TGTGCCAGCAGCTTCGCCCCCTACGGGGATGAGCAGTTCTTC; CDR3: CASSFAPYGDEQFF
size: NA; D: TRBD2; J: TRBJ2-5; V: TRBV27; DNA: TGTGCCAGCAGGGAGACTAGCGGGGGGGCCCAGACCCAGTACTTC; CDR3: CASRETSGGAQTQYF
size: NA; D: NA; J: TRBJ1-5; V: TRBV6-6; DNA: TGTGCCAGCAGGAGTACAGGGAGCAATCAGCCCCAGCATTTT; CDR3: CASRSTGSNQPQHF
size: NA; D: NA; J: TRBJ1-1; V: TRBV2; DNA: TGTGCCAGCAGAGGACCACGGGACAAGCTTGAAGCTTTCTTT; CDR3: CASRGPRDKLEAFF
size: NA; D: NA; J: TRBJ1-2; V: TRBV9; DNA: TGTGCCAGCAGCCTTAACAGGGTTTCGGACTATGGCTACACCTTC; CDR3: CASSLNRVSDYGYTF
size: NA; D: NA; J: TRBJ1-5; V: TRBV12-2; DNA: TGTGCAAGTCGCCACGATCTCAGGGTTCGGAGTAGCAATCAGCCCCAGCATTTT; CDR3: CASRHDLRVRSSNQPQHF
size: NA; D: NA; J: TRBJ2-1; V: TRBV28; DNA: TGTGCCAGCATTCCAGACAGGAACTCCTACAATGAGCAGTTCTTC; CDR3: CASIPDRNSYNEQFF
size: NA; D: NA; J: TRBJ2-3; V: TRBV30; DNA: TGTGCCTGGAGAGGCGGCGGACTCCCCGGCGATACGCAGTATTTT; CDR3: CAWRGGGLPGDTQYF
size: NA; D: NA; J: TRBJ1-4; V: TRBV5-6; DNA: TGTGCCAGCAGCTTCCTGGACAGAGATAATGAAAAACTGTTTTTT; CDR3: CASSFLDRDNEKLFF
size: NA; D: TRBD1; J: TRBJ1-1; V: TRBV10-1; DNA: TGCGCCAGCAGTGAGTCGACAGGGGGGGCCACTGAAGCTTTCTTT; CDR3: CASSESTGGATEAFF